The rows below give T cell receptor beta chains drawn from one sample of a study of shared clonotypes between healthy human individuals. Using immunoSEQ multiplex PCR, the repertoire was profiled, and TCRdb retains in-frame clones only, with some absent. The data contain over a million clones, approximately 70% of them singletons. Sequencing was performed on memory CD4+ T cells sorted from blood. All receptors come from a man younger than 35 in good health. Each CDR3 is given with its conserved first and last residue. A D gene is named only where the DNA matches it firmly. Clone size is given for some rows only: seen once, a few or many times, or a class if the clone is expanded.

j_call clone_size d_call v_call cdr3_nt cdr3_aa
TRBJ2-1 . . TRBV4-3 TGCGCCAGCAGCCAAGATCGGCCTAGCGTTCACAATGAGCAGTTCTTC CASSQDRPSVHNEQFF
TRBJ1-2 . TRBD1 TRBV5-6 TGTGCCAGCAGCCAAGACAGGGCCTATGGCTACACCTTC CASSQDRAYGYTF
TRBJ2-5 . . TRBV5-4 TGTGCCAGCAGCTTGTCTCAGGCTTTAAGGGAGACCCAGTACTTC CASSLSQALRETQYF
TRBJ2-7 . . TRBV7-2 TGTGCCAGCAGCTTGCAGCGTTTCTACGAGCAGTACTTC CASSLQRFYEQYF
TRBJ2-7 . TRBD2 TRBV25-1 TGTGCCAGCAGTCCGCTAGCGGGAGCGCGTGAGCAGTACTTC CASSPLAGAREQYF
TRBJ2-1 once . TRBV5-4 TGTGCCAGCAGCTTTCGCTCGGAGCAGTTCTTC CASSFRSEQFF
TRBJ2-5 . . TRBV10-3 TGTGCCATCAGTGCTTCCGGGACCTCGGGGACCCAGTACTTC CAISASGTSGTQYF
TRBJ2-7 . . TRBV6-1 TGTGCCAGCAGGACAGTTGAGGGAGGATACTACGAGCAGTACTTC CASRTVEGGYYEQYF
TRBJ1-2 . TRBD1 TRBV20-1 TGCAGTGCTGCCTCGCAGGGGGGCACCTTC CSAASQGGTF
TRBJ2-5 . TRBD1 TRBV6-5 TGTGCCAGCAGTTACGGGACAGGAACCCAAGAGACCCAGTACTTC CASSYGTGTQETQYF
TRBJ1-2 once TRBD1 TRBV2 TGTGCCAGCAAAGGAGGGACAGGAGCTAACTATGGCTACACCTTC CASKGGTGANYGYTF
TRBJ2-4 . TRBD2 TRBV5-4 TGTGCCAGCAGCTCGACTAGCGGGGACCTCTCCAAAAACATTCAGTACTTC CASSSTSGDLSKNIQYF
TRBJ2-7 . . TRBV5-1 TGCGCCAGCAGACCCGATCGATACGAGCAGTACTTC CASRPDRYEQYF
TRBJ2-7 . . TRBV7-9 TGTGCCAGCAGCGCCTCCCCAGGGAAAAGCTCCTACGAGCAGTACTTC CASSASPGKSSYEQYF
TRBJ2-7 few . TRBV7-2 TGTGCCAGCACACAAAGCTACGAGCAGTACTTC CASTQSYEQYF
TRBJ1-2 . . TRBV5-5 TGTGCCAGCAGCGGCTATCGAGGCTACACCTTC CASSGYRGYTF
TRBJ2-5 . . TRBV2 TGTGCCAGCAGTGAGTCGGGGGTCGGTCGAGAGACCCAGTACTTC CASSESGVGRETQYF
TRBJ2-1 . TRBD1 TRBV15 TGTGCCACCAGCGGCCGGGACAGGGGAGCTGATGAGCAGTTCTTC CATSGRDRGADEQFF
TRBJ2-5 . TRBD1 TRBV28 TGTGCCAGCAGAAGGGGGCAGGGGGAGACCCAGTACTTC CASRRGQGETQYF
TRBJ2-1 . TRBD1 TRBV7-9 TGTGCCAGCAGCTTAGCGGTTAACAGGGGAGACGAGCAGTTCTTC CASSLAVNRGDEQFF
TRBJ2-5 . . TRBV27 TGTGCCAGCAGTTTATCGGAAGGGCGGGGGCACGAGACCCAGTACTTC CASSLSEGRGHETQYF
TRBJ2-7 . TRBD1 TRBV2 TGTGCCAGCAGTGGTACCGGGACAGGGGGCTCGCCCTACGAGCAGTACTTC CASSGTGTGGSPYEQYF
TRBJ2-3 . . TRBV7-3 TGTGCCAGCAGCGACACAGATACGCAGTATTTT CASSDTDTQYF
TRBJ1-5 once TRBD1 TRBV7-9 TGTGCCAGCAGCCCAGTGGGGGACAGGGTCCAGCCCCAGCATTTT CASSPVGDRVQPQHF
TRBJ1-2 few . TRBV6-1 TGTGCCAGCAGTGAAGCTCTAGGCTCAGGGTATGGCTACACCTTC CASSEALGSGYGYTF
TRBJ2-6 . . TRBV5-1 TGCGCCAGCAGCTTGGTTATTCACGGGGCCAACGTCCTGACTTTC CASSLVIHGANVLTF
TRBJ1-1 . TRBD1 TRBV11-2 TGTGCCAGCAGCTCGCTCATTAAGGGGATGACAGGGTCCCCTGAAGCTTTCTTT CASSSLIKGMTGSPEAFF
TRBJ1-2 . TRBD1 TRBV28 TGTGCCACCAATACAGGGGGGGGTGGCTACACCTTC CATNTGGGGYTF
TRBJ2-3 . . TRBV19 TGTGCCAGTAGTCTTCGGGACTTAACAGATACGCAGTATTTT CASSLRDLTDTQYF
TRBJ2-6 . . TRBV30 TGTGCCTGGAGTGGAACTGGGGCCAACGTCCTGACTTTC CAWSGTGANVLTF
TRBJ2-1 . TRBD1 TRBV6-6 TGTGCCAGCAGTGGGTGGGACAGGGGGCACAATGAGCAGTTCTTC CASSGWDRGHNEQFF
TRBJ1-2 . . TRBV7-8 TGTGCCAGCAGCCCCGACAGGTTCTATGGCTACACCTTC CASSPDRFYGYTF
TRBJ2-1 few TRBD2 TRBV2 TGTGCCAGCAGGGAAGGGACTAGCGGGGGCTACTCCTACAATGAGCAGTTCTTC CASREGTSGGYSYNEQFF
TRBJ1-6 . . TRBV14 TGTGCCAGCAGCCCCCGTGGCTATAATTCACCCCTCCACTTT CASSPRGYNSPLHF
TRBJ1-4 . TRBD1 TRBV30 TGTGCCTGGAGTGGCTCGACAGGGGGCGAAAAACTGTTTTTT CAWSGSTGGEKLFF
TRBJ1-4 . TRBD1 TRBV18 TGTGCCAGCTCACCGGGGACAGGGGCTGCAACTAATGAAAAACTGTTTTTT CASSPGTGAATNEKLFF
TRBJ1-1 . . TRBV5-1 TGCGCCAGCAGCTTGGCCCCTGGGAAGAACACTGAAGCTTTCTTT CASSLAPGKNTEAFF
TRBJ2-2 . TRBD1 TRBV10-3 TGTGCCATCCACGGTCAGATAGGGACAGGGAATACCGGGGAGCTGTTTTTT CAIHGQIGTGNTGELFF